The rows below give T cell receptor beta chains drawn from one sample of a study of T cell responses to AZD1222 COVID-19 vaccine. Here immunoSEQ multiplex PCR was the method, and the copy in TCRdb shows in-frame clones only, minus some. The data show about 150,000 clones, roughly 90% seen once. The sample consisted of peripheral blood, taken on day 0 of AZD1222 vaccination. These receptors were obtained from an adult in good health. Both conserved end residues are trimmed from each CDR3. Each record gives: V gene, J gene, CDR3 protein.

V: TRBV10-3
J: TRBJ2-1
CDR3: AISESRTANEQF

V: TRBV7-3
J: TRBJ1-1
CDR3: ASSLRGRVGSF

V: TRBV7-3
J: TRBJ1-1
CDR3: ASSPPGGTVRAF

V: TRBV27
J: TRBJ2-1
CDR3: ASTSSSGSSYNEQF

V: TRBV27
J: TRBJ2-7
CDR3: ASSFRASGEGSYEQY

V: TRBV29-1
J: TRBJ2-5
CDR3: SVLASVQETQY

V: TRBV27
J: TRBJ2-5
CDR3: ASSAGLAATQETQY

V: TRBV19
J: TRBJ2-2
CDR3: ASSMKGAYGELF

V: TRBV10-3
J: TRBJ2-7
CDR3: AISGTGTYEQY

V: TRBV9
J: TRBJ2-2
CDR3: ASSPRGGANTGELF

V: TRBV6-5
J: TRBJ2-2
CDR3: ASSSQGAVSGELF

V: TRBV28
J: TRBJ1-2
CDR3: ASSSVPDSNYGYT

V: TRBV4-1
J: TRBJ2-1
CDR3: ASSRLAGYNEQF

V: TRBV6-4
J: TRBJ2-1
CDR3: ASSDSKTDYNEQF

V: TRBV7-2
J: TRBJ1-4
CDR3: ASSPSRGFEKLF

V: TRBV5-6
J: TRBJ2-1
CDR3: ASSLFGSPSYNEQF

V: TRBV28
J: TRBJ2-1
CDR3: ASSLSGEGGRNEQF

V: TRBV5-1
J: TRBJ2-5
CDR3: ASSPRLAEIEETQY

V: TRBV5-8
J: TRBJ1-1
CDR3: ASSLRTGGGRNTEAF

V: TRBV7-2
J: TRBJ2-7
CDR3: ASSPSSDEQY

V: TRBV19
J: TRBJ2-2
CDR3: ASTPDRYGIRTGELF

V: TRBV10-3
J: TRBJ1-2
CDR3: AISEQWAGANYGYT

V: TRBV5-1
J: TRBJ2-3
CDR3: ASSLGFSVTDTQY

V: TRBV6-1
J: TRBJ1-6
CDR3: ASSEGPGRLLH

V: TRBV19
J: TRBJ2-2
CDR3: ASSIGWDTGELF